This T cell receptor (beta chain) was captured in a study of shared clonotypes between healthy human individuals. The ends lost 0 bases at V and 4 bases at J; junction bases unmatched: 3. Germline lookup yields CDR1 SGHRS and CDR2 YFSETQ. The CDR3 loop spans 15 amino acids. Clones were sequenced by immunoSEQ multiplex PCR, and TCRdb holds only the in-frame ones, with some missing. The sample includes some 1 million clones, under 80% of them seen just once. Points on this clone: Different DNA sequences within this sample yield the same CDR3.

The TCR comes from a man aged 18 to 29 in good health. What was sequenced was memory CD4+ T cells sorted from blood. Subset: CD45RA-negative fraction. The chain has TRBV5-1 and TRBJ2-2; TRBD2 aligns across 7 bases. The CDR3 loop reads CASSLDGGSTGELFF. In DNA form, the CDR3 reads TGCGCCAGCAGCTTGGACGGCGGGAGCACCGGGGAGCTGTTTTTT.